This T cell receptor beta chain was retrieved from a study of shared clonotypes between healthy human individuals. The protocol was immunoSEQ multiplex PCR, while the TCRdb copy is restricted to in-frame clones and leaves out a portion. This table has approximately 1.5 million clones, approximately 98.5% appearing once. In this sample, this clone turned up once. CDR3 length equals 13 residues. Deletions cut 2 bases from V and 5 bases from J, with 9 bases between. Germline V lookup: CDR1 SEHNR, CDR2 FQNEAQ (reference sequence). The rearrangement links TRBV7-9 to TRBJ1-1, with D possibly matching TRBD1 (5 bases). What was sequenced was naive CD4+ T cells sorted from blood. As to subset: CD45RA+ positively selected. The sequence was collected from a man younger than 40 in good health. The CDR3 DNA follows: TGTGCCAGCAGCTTACTCAGGGCTACTGAAGCTTTCTTT. This translates into CASSLLRATEAFF.